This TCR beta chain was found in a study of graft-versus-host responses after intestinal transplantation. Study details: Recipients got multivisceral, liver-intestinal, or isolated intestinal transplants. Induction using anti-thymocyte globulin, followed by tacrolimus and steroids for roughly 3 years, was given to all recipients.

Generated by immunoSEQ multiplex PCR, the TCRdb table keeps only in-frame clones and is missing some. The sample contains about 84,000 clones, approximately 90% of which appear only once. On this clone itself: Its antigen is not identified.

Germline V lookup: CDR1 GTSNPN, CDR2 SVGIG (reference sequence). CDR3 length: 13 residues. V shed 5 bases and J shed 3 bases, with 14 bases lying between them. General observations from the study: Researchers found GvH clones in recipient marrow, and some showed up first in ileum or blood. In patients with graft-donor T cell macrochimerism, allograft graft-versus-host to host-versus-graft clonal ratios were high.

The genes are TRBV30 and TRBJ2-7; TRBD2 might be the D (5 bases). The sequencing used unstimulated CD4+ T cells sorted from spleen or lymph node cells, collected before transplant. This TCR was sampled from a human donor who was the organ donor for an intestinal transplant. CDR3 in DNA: TGTGCCTGGGGGTTTGGGAGAGGCTACGAGCAGTACTTC. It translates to CAWGFGRGYEQYF.